Presented here are 26 T cell receptor beta chains from one specimen sequenced in a study of response to subunit inactivated influenza vaccine. TCRdb re-analysed the RT-PCR reads in MiXCR, keeping a single row per CDR3 protein. The data contain 180,000 or so distinct CDR3 sequences, around 12% of them singletons. Another study also made use of these data, one on T cells expressing NK-cell markers. Turning to that study: The authors generated TCR beta cDNA through 5'RACE template switching with UMIs.

The sequences come from CD8+ T cells sorted from PBMCs, collected approximately 12 days after vaccination. These receptors all come from a man aged 45-65 years who received an inactivated influenza vaccine.

The chain joins TRBV4-3 to TRBJ2-7; a weak D match, TRBD2 (5 bases). The germline V gene has CDR1 LGHNA and CDR2 YSLEER. Trimming left V 4 bases short and J 4 bases short, with 17 bases between. There are 15 residues in the CDR3. The CDR3 DNA reads as TGCGCCAGCAGCCCGCTCTCACCCGGGGAGTACGAGCAGTACTTC. Translating gives CASSPLSPGEYEQYF.

In its sample, this clonotype was seen a few times. Compared with germline, one end of the junction differs, possibly owing to a read error. The chain carries TRBV28 and TRBJ2-1; the match to TRBD2 covers 9 bases. There are 15 residues in the CDR3. Germline assignment: CDR1 MDHEN and CDR2 SYDVKM. The CDR3: CASTLVAGEYSEQFF. The CDR3 bases are TGTGCCAGCACCCTTGTAGCGGGAGAGTACAGTGAGCAGTTCTTC.

This clonotype has only a few counts. The chain uses TRBV7-2 and TRBJ1-6; 9 positions match TRBD1. The CDR3 is 17 amino acids. Germline assignment: CDR1 SGHTA and CDR2 FQGNSA. The junction had 12 bases not matched to a gene; V was cut back by 5 bases and J by 7 bases. Here the CDR3 reads CASSIGQGPLWNSPLHF. CDR3 sequence (DNA): TGTGCCAGCAGCATTGGACAGGGGCCCCTTTGGAATTCACCCCTCCACTTT.

V and J are TRBV5-1 and TRBJ2-7; 8 bases line up with TRBD1. The CDR3 contains 16 residues. J gave up 1 base and V 2 bases, and 8 bases lay outside the gene matches. CDR1 is SGHRS, CDR2 YFSETQ, per germline. CDR3 coding DNA: TGCGCCAGCAGCTTACCCCCCGGGACAGGTTCCTACGAGCAGTACTTC. It yields the protein CASSLPPGTGSYEQYF.

V usage is TRBV5-5 and J usage is TRBJ2-2, with TRBD1 matching 7 bases. Trimming took 0 bases from V and 7 from J; bases not matched to a gene: 6. Germline CDR1 SGHKS, CDR2 YYEKEE (reference sequence). This CDR3 has 15 amino acids. CDR3 bases: TGTGCCAGCAGCTTGGATAGGGGGCATGGCGGGGAGCTGTTTTTT. It yields the protein CASSLDRGHGGELFF.

The chain couples TRBV20-1 to TRBJ2-1; 10 bases are a match to TRBD1. The CDR3 loop spans 16 amino acids. Germline V CDR1 and CDR2: DFQATT, SNEGSKA (reference sequence). Unmatched junction bases numbered 10, after V lost 6 bases and J lost 2 bases. The CDR3 loop reads CSANHNDRGPYNEQFF. CDR3 bases: TGCAGTGCCAACCATAATGACAGGGGGCCCTACAATGAGCAGTTCTTC.

The rearrangement links TRBV25-1 to TRBJ2-3, with D perhaps assigned TRBD1 or TRBD2 (6 bases each). CDR1 MGHDK and CDR2 SYGVNS come from the germline V gene. V gave up 2 bases and J gave up 4 bases, with 10 bases separating them. The CDR3 totals 14 residues. The CDR3 protein is CASSEGGGADTQYF. DNA for the CDR3: TGTGCCAGCAGTGAAGGAGGGGGAGCAGATACGCAGTATTTT.

This clonotype was seen more than once but under ten times. The rearrangement joins TRBV6-2 or TRBV6-3 to TRBJ2-7, with 7 bases matching TRBD1. V lost 6 bases to trimming and J lost 2 bases; unmatched junction nucleotides: 7. Germline assignment: CDR1 MNHEY and CDR2 SVGEGT. CDR3 length equals 14 residues. CDR3: CASRRQGDPYEQYF. CDR3 bases: TGTGCCAGCAGAAGACAGGGAGATCCCTACGAGCAGTACTTC.

This clonotype was detected a few times. V usage is TRBV29-1 and J usage is TRBJ2-1; D may be TRBD1 or TRBD2 (5 bases each). Between the trimmed V and J ends, which lost 7 bases and 2 bases, there was a span of 12 bases. In germline, CDR1 is SQVTM, CDR2 ANQGSEA. The CDR3 runs to 13 residues. In nucleotides, the CDR3 is TGCAGCGGGGGGTGGGAAGCCTACAATGAGCAGTTCTTC. The encoded protein is CSGGWEAYNEQFF.

V gene TRBV29-1 combines with J gene TRBJ2-7; D is perhaps TRBD1 (5 bases). CDR3 length: 14 residues. The germline V gene has CDR1 SQVTM and CDR2 ANQGSEA. Trimming pared 6 bases from V and 0 bases from J, leaving 15 bases between. CDR3 in amino acids: CSVDPGCLSYEQYF. CDR3 in DNA: TGCAGCGTAGATCCAGGGTGCCTCTCCTACGAGCAGTACTTC.

This chain links TRBV5-8 with TRBJ1-2; 10 bases match TRBD1. The junction had 7 bases not matched to a gene; V was cut back by 4 bases and J by 7 bases. The CDR3 is 14 amino acids. Germline assignment: CDR1 SGHTS and CDR2 YDEGEE. This CDR3 is CASSTPGQGPGYTF. The CDR3 nucleotides read TGTGCCAGCAGCACCCCGGGACAGGGGCCTGGCTACACCTTC.

This chain links TRBV20-1 with TRBJ2-7; D is possibly TRBD2 (6 bases). The V and J ends lost 6 bases and 3 bases respectively, with 15 bases between them. The CDR3 covers 13 residues. Germline CDR1 is DFQATT and CDR2 is SNEGSKA (reference sequence). CDR3 sequence reads: CSARREAVYEQYF. The CDR3 DNA is TGCAGTGCCAGAAGGGAGGCGGTCTACGAGCAGTACTTC.

A few counts support this clonotype. This chain joins TRBV9 and TRBJ1-2; D may be TRBD1 (5 bases). Trimming removed 0 bases at V and 6 bases at J, with 12 bases between. In germline, CDR1 is SGDLS, CDR2 YYNGEE. This CDR3 region has 14 residues. This CDR3 reads CASSVVGTPHGYTF. As DNA, the CDR3 is TGTGCCAGCAGCGTAGTGGGGACCCCACATGGCTACACCTTC.

CDR3 sequence (DNA): TGCGCCAGCAGCCACCCGCCGGCTAGCGGGAGTAGGCACGAGCAGTACTTC. It specifies CASSHPPASGSRHEQYF. The V and J genes are TRBV4-1 and TRBJ2-7; 10 bases agree with TRBD2. Unmatched junction bases numbered 13, after V lost 3 bases and J lost 5 bases. Germline V gives CDR1 MGHRA, CDR2 YSYEKL. The CDR3 length is 17 residues.

To note about this clonotype: The germline gene is not matched at one end of the junction; a read error may be the cause. This chain uses TRBV4-1 with TRBJ1-1; tentatively, D is TRBD1 (5 bases). Germline values: CDR1 MGHRA, CDR2 YSYEKL. The CDR3 is made up of 15 amino acids. CDR3 region: CASTQGGHLNTEAFF. In nucleotides, the CDR3 is TGCGCCAGCACCCAAGGAGGACACTTGAACACTGAAGCTTTCTTT.

This clonotype was seen a handful of times. The chain is built from TRBV6-2 or TRBV6-3 and TRBJ1-5, with a weak D call TRBD1 (5 bases). Trimming stripped 6 bases from V and 0 bases from J, with 21 bases between. Germline V lookup: CDR1 MNHEY, CDR2 SVGEGT. The CDR3 is made up of 18 amino acids. CDR3 loop: CASSSWSYTGDSNQPQHF. As DNA, the CDR3 is TGTGCCAGCAGCTCGTGGTCTTACACAGGAGATAGCAATCAGCCCCAGCATTTT.

This clonotype came up many times. V and J are TRBV5-8 and TRBJ2-5, with unresolved D. V shed 2 bases and J shed 7 bases, with 18 bases lying between them. The CDR3 extends over 15 amino acids. The germline V gene encodes CDR1 SGHTS and CDR2 YDEGEE. CDR3 sequence reads: CASSLGLPGEMTQYF. Written as DNA, the CDR3 is TGTGCCAGCAGCTTAGGCTTGCCAGGCGAAATGACCCAGTACTTC.

The chain uses TRBV7-9 and TRBJ1-1; D not certain. This CDR3 is 13 amino acids long. Germline V lookup: CDR1 SEHNR, CDR2 FQNEAQ (reference sequence). The V end was cut by 5 bases, the J end by 6 bases, with 13 bases between. CDR3 sequence reads: CASSASPQAEAFF. The CDR3 nucleotides read TGTGCCAGCAGCGCCTCCCCCCAGGCTGAAGCTTTCTTT.

This clonotype was recorded many times. CDR3: CASSQVSGPYNEQFF. The CDR3 DNA follows: TGCGCCAGCAGCCAAGTGAGCGGGCCCTACAATGAGCAGTTCTTC. V gene TRBV4-3 combines with J gene TRBJ2-1; possible D gene TRBD2, 6 bases. The CDR3 contains 15 residues. Germline CDR1 is LGHNA and CDR2 is YSLEER. Between the trimmed V and J ends, which lost 1 base and 2 bases, there was a span of 9 bases.

This clonotype was observed a few times. This rearrangement joins TRBV14 to TRBJ2-2; D not resolved. The CDR3 runs to 14 residues. CDR1 and CDR2 (germline): SGHDN, FVKESK. Between the trimmed V and J ends, which lost 2 bases and 4 bases, there was a span of 8 bases. DNA of the CDR3: TGTGCCAGCAGCCAATTCGTTGGCACCGGGGAGCTGTTTTTT. Protein sequence: CASSQFVGTGELFF. Drawing the rest from reference TRBV14 and TRBJ2-2, the complete variable domain is EAGVTQFPSHSVIEKGQTVTLRCDPISGHDNLYWYRRVMGKEIKFLLHFVKESKQDESGMPNNRFLAERTGGTYSTLKVQPAELEDSGVYFCASSQFVGTGELFFGEGSRLTVL.

This clonotype was recorded a few times. V is TRBV27 and J is TRBJ1-5, with 7 bases lining up with TRBD1. Germline values: CDR1 MNHEY, CDR2 SMNVEV (reference sequence). CDR3 length equals 14 residues. V lost 3 bases to trimming and J lost 8 bases; unmatched junction nucleotides: 7. This CDR3 reads CASSFIGGSEPQHF. For the CDR3, the DNA is TGTGCCAGCAGTTTCATAGGGGGCAGTGAGCCCCAGCATTTT.

This chain uses TRBV2 with TRBJ2-6, with TRBD1 matching over 7 bases. Unmatched junction bases numbered 4, after V lost 6 bases and J lost 2 bases. Germline CDR1 SNHLY, CDR2 FYNNEI. The CDR3 contains 15 residues. CDR3 in amino acids: CASRITGAGANVLTF. For the CDR3, the DNA is TGTGCCAGCAGAATCACAGGGGCTGGGGCCAACGTCCTGACTTTC.

The chain carries TRBV27 and TRBJ2-1; 8 bases match TRBD1. The CDR3 length is 15 residues. Trimming took 1 base from V and 4 from J; bases not matched to a gene: 3. Per the germline V gene, CDR1 is MNHEY and CDR2 is SMNVEV (reference sequence). Written as DNA, the CDR3 is TGTGCCAGCAGTTTATACCAGGGGGCGTACAATGAGCAGTTCTTC. Translation gives CASSLYQGAYNEQFF.

This clonotype came up a few times. The CDR3 region is CASIDIRDSTSASYNEQFF. CDR3 coding DNA: TGCGCCAGCATAGATATCCGGGACAGTACAAGCGCGTCCTACAATGAGCAGTTCTTC. The chain joins TRBV10-2 to TRBJ2-1, with TRBD1 matching over 7 bases. V lost 7 bases, J lost 1 base, and 19 bases stayed unmatched. The CDR3 sequence is 19 residues long. Looked up from germline, CDR1 is WSHSY and CDR2 is SAAADI.

The chain uses TRBV13 and TRBJ2-3; D is perhaps TRBD1 or TRBD2 (6 bases each). CDR3 length: 15 amino acids. Per the germline V gene, CDR1 is PRHDT and CDR2 is FYEKMQ (reference sequence). Trimming took 2 bases from V and 2 from J, leaving 11 bases between them. CDR3 in amino acids: CASSLFGGTTDTQYF. The CDR3 DNA is TGTGCCAGCAGCTTATTCGGGGGCACCACAGATACGCAGTATTTT.

In its sample, this clonotype was seen a few times. This rearrangement joins TRBV7-4 to TRBJ2-7, with 10 bases lining up with TRBD1. CDR3 length: 15 amino acids. Looked up from germline, CDR1 is SGHVT and CDR2 is SQSDAQ. Trimming removed 3 bases from V and 4 bases from J; junction bases left unmatched: 6. The CDR3 loop is CASSLGQGTFYEQYF. For the CDR3, the DNA is TGTGCCAGCAGCTTGGGACAGGGGACTTTTTACGAGCAGTACTTC.